This T cell receptor beta chain emerged from a study of shared clonotypes between healthy human individuals (dated by TCRdb to the early 2020s). A note on the overall study: Three men and a couple of women, aged 18 to 49 years, made up the cohort. For each donor, CD4 naive and CD4 memory were each given three plates, CD8 naive was given two plates, and CD8 memory was given one plate. The study deeply sequenced blood TCR repertoires of roughly five healthy adults to estimate repertoire size and the extent of clonotype sharing between individuals. Libraries were prepared and TCR repertoires were sequenced by different laboratories using diverse techniques, in order to increase sequencing depth and limit assay-specific biases. Per donor, leukapheresis produced somewhere between about 0.94 and 10 billion PBMCs. The study at large found these results: Clonotypes shared by all four sorted-subset donors showed higher generation probabilities than non-shared clonotypes. Even with the large sequencing depth, rarefaction of the sorted-subset datasets indicated that sequencing was incomplete. Pairwise subsampling indicated that sequencing depth was expected to affect the degree of clonotype sharing among donors. Larger estimated clonotype richness was generally found for naive subsets than for memory subsets. When a handful of donors were compared, the shared fraction of clonotypes was about 5.2% for naive CD4, approximately 3.3% for naive CD8, 2% to 2.5% for memory CD4, and around 0.4% for memory CD8. Because the study included only a small number of donors, the genetic and exposure-history diversity represented was limited. Sampling was restricted to blood, and TCR repertoires in tissues likely differ from the TCR repertoires found in blood.

CD8 naive samples were obtained by positive selection for CCR7 among CD45RO-negative cells, yielding a CD45RA+CCR7+ population from which TemRA cells were excluded. The donors were healthy, HIV-negative adults with no recently reported acute infections or vaccinations. Every donor was a Caucasian adult living in Nashville, Tennessee, USA. Blood was collected by leukapheresis, and PBMCs were isolated by Ficoll-Histopaque density gradient centrifugation and then cryopreserved in liquid nitrogen vapor phase. Purity and quantity of every magnetically sorted T cell population were checked by analytical flow cytometry. Genomic DNA was isolated from each sorted fraction and quantified by UV absorbance on a Nanodrop 2000c. A word on this clone: The antigen it binds to is not known. There are no base qualities to consult, and no much larger clone falls within one base.

Using the deep immunoSEQ assay, TCR CDR3 regions were amplified from genomic DNA by multiplex PCR. Extracted genomic DNA from each cell subset was distributed evenly across all wells of several immunoSEQ 96-well plates, and each plate was treated as a replicate. For sorted subsets, each replicate PCR was loaded with approximately 190 ng genomic DNA, equivalent to 25,000 to 35,000 T cell genomes. The purified libraries were quantified using a Qubit 3.0 fluorometer, sized with a Bioanalyzer 2100, and then quantified again using the KAPA Library Quantification kit. Every immunoSEQ 96-well plate was sequenced on a separate single-read 150-cycle Illumina NextSeq 550 flow cell. The authors' analysis ran thus. Because the immunoSEQ output held only junctional sequences and lacked quality scores, the filtering could not match the filtering applied to full-length reads. To assign V/J genes and CDR3, sequences were annotated against IMGT germline references using PyIR, a Python wrapper for IgBLAST v1.9. Reads were removed for weak V/J assignments (E-value above 1e-6), missing CDR3, stop codons, out-of-frame junctions, or ambiguous translated residues. V3J clonotypes were defined as sequences sharing the same inferred V gene, J gene, and CDR3 amino acid sequence. Percentage overlap between repertoires was computed as shared unique clonotypes divided by the size of the smaller repertoire. Repertoire richness was assessed with RTK rarefaction, the Chao1 estimator, and Recon v2.1 estimates of unobserved clonotypes. Generation probabilities for all TCRbeta clonotypes obtained by the gDNA method from several donors were computed using OLGA. Here the immuneACCESS table is served through TCRdb, limited to in-frame sequences with V and J called. Missing clones are a known gap in these copies; in checked studies unresolved V genes cover under half, and the rest lacks a known reason. That table furnishes V, J and clone size, whereas the DNA furnished D and trimming. Present in this sample are hundreds of thousands of clones, 95% of which were seen just once. The ten largest clonotypes hold 0.095% to 0.12% of the sample.

From the cysteine through the phenylalanine, the CDR3 covers 17 amino acids. Only CDR3 DNA is held: 51 bases, read in frame from base 1. CDR1 and CDR2 are read off the germline V gene (reference sequence) as SEHNR and FQNEAQ. Trimming leaves V shorter by 5 bases and J shorter by 2 bases, with the junction holding 12 bases beyond the gene matches. This sequence originates from a woman in her twenties or thirties in good health. Here the chain combines TRBV7-9 and TRBJ2-5, and 9 junction bases match TRBD2. Sequences were obtained from naive CD8+ T cells sorted from blood. Explained via the paper, the cell subset or site label denotes: CD45RA+CCR7+. Here is the DNA: TGTGCCAGCAGCCACCCTGAGCGGGAGGTCTTACAAGAGACCCAGTACTTC. This encodes CASSHPEREVLQETQYF.